A single sample gave rise to the 23 T cell receptor beta chains below, sequenced in a study of identical twins. TCRdb reprocessed the 5' RACE reads via MiXCR and lists one record per CDR3 protein. The sample shows about 530,000 distinct CDR3 sequences, approximately 14% of them seen only once. The sample was also reused in another study, on yellow fever vaccine responses in identical twins.

Sequencing was carried out using CD4+ T cells sorted from blood. Receptor source: a woman younger than 35 in good health.

This clonotype was picked up a small number of times. The chain has TRBV29-1 and TRBJ1-1; D remains unclear. The V and J ends lost 5 bases and 0 bases respectively, with 7 bases between them. The CDR3 runs to 12 residues. Per the germline V gene, CDR1 is SQVTM and CDR2 is ANQGSEA. The CDR3 DNA follows: TGCAGCGTTAAGGTCATGAACACTGAAGCTTTCTTT. Residues: CSVKVMNTEAFF.

The genes are TRBV12-3 or TRBV12-4 and TRBJ2-3, with 11 bases that match TRBD2. V lost 6 bases and J lost 0; bases outside the gene matches: 5. The CDR3 contains 16 residues. CDR3 sequence reads: CASRYTSGSSTDTQYF. CDR3 sequence (DNA): TGTGCCAGCAGATATACTAGCGGGAGCAGCACAGATACGCAGTATTTT.

V gene TRBV3-1 combines with J gene TRBJ2-3, with D possibly TRBD1 on 7 matching bases. The V end lost 3 bases, the J end lost 2 bases, and 18 bases lay between the germline ends. The CDR3 totals 17 residues. Germline CDR1 LGHDT, CDR2 YNNKEL (reference sequence). The CDR3 DNA reads as TGTGCCAGCAGCCACCCCGACAGGGAGGAAATCACAGATACGCAGTATTTT. Its protein is CASSHPDREEITDTQYF.

This clonotype occurred a few times. This rearrangement joins TRBV20-1 to TRBJ1-4, with D possibly being TRBD1 (5 bases). Germline V gene lookup returns CDR1 DFQATT and CDR2 SNEGSKA (reference sequence). Trimming removed 6 bases from V and 8 bases from J, with 13 bases in between. This CDR3 comprises 12 residues. The CDR3 DNA is TGCAGTGCCGAGAGGGGAGAAGAAAAACTGTTTTTT. It translates to CSAERGEEKLFF.

The rearrangement uses TRBV6-6 and TRBJ2-7, with D tentatively TRBD1 (6 bases). Germline V CDR1 and CDR2: MNHNY, SVGAGI (reference sequence). CDR3 size: 12 residues. Trimming stripped 10 bases from V and 2 bases from J, with 12 bases between. The CDR3 nucleotides read TGTGCCACTGGACAGACTGCCTACGAGCAGTACTTC. Its translation is CATGQTAYEQYF.

This clonotype appeared a few times. The chain links TRBV28 to TRBJ2-1; 11 nucleotides match TRBD2. The length of the CDR3 is 15 residues. CDR1 and CDR2 (germline): MDHEN, SYDVKM. With 7 bases clipped from V and 3 bases from J, the junction kept 5 bases outside the gene matches. CDR3 in DNA: TGTGCCAGCACCCCGACTAGCGGGATCTACAATGAGCAGTTCTTC. Translated, it gives CASTPTSGIYNEQFF. The full variable domain, completed using reference TRBV28 and TRBJ2-1, is DVKVTQSSRYLVKRTGEKVFLECVQDMDHENMFWYRQDPGLGLRLIYFSYDVKMKEKGDIPEGYSVSREKKERFSLILESASTNQTSMYLCASTPTSGIYNEQFFGPGTRLTVL.

There are a few counts of this clonotype. The chain uses TRBV6-6 and TRBJ2-2; D is ambiguous. Looked up from germline, CDR1 is MNHNY and CDR2 is SVGAGI (reference sequence). V was shortened by 6 bases and J by 7 bases, with 12 bases between the two germline ends. The CDR3 extends over 13 amino acids. The CDR3, as DNA: TGTGCCAGCAGCCCGTATGGAATCGGGGAGCTGTTTTTT. Protein: CASSPYGIGELFF.

This clonotype showed up just a few times. This sequence joins TRBV2 and TRBJ2-3; possibly TRBD2 for D (6 bases). The CDR3 covers 16 residues. The V gene lost 0 bases and the J gene lost 2 bases, with 12 bases spanning the gap. Germline V lookup: CDR1 SNHLY, CDR2 FYNNEI. The CDR3 reads CASSEAAGGATDTQYF. CDR3 bases: TGTGCCAGCAGTGAAGCGGCGGGCGGGGCCACAGATACGCAGTATTTT.

This clonotype was found a few times. The chain recombines TRBV12-3 or TRBV12-4 with TRBJ1-1, with D possibly TRBD1 on 5 matching bases. Trimming took 1 base from V and 4 from J, leaving 10 bases between them. The CDR3 is 14 residues long. Here the CDR3 reads CASSLVVQGTEAFF. CDR3 coding DNA: TGTGCCAGCAGTTTAGTAGTTCAGGGCACTGAAGCTTTCTTT.

The CDR3 sequence is CASSYSGHYEQYV. The CDR3 nucleotides read TGTGCCAGCAGTTACTCGGGTCACTACGAGCAGTACGTC. This sequence joins TRBV6-2 or TRBV6-3 and TRBJ2-7, with D unresolved. The CDR3 has 13 residues. V was cut by 0 bases and J by 3 bases, with 6 bases left in between. The germline V gene has CDR1 MNHEY and CDR2 SVGEGT.

This clonotype was seen more than once but under ten times. V is TRBV11-3 and J is TRBJ2-1, with 7 bases aligning to TRBD1. The CDR3 is 15 residues long. The junction had 3 bases not matched to a gene; V was cut back by 3 bases and J by 1 base. The germline V gene encodes CDR1 SGHNT and CDR2 YENEEA. CDR3 sequence: CASSFKGASYNEQFF. Here the CDR3 DNA reads TGTGCCAGCAGCTTTAAGGGGGCTTCCTACAATGAGCAGTTCTTC.

J is TRBJ2-7 and V is TRBV12-3 or TRBV12-4; 8 bases are shared with TRBD2. This CDR3 contains 12 residues. The V and J ends lost 7 bases and 5 bases, in that order; junction bases with no gene match: 4. CDR3 bases: TGTGCCAGCACCGGGAGGGTTGACGAGCAGTACTTC. This gives the protein CASTGRVDEQYF.

This clonotype has just a few counts. This chain uses TRBV24-1 with TRBJ2-2, with D possibly called TRBD1 or TRBD2 (5 bases each). CDR1 is KGHDR, CDR2 SFDVKD, per germline. V was cut by 7 bases and J by 6 bases, with 14 bases left in between. There are 14 residues in the CDR3. For the CDR3, the DNA is TGTGCCACCAGGGGGCCCATCGGGGCCGGGGAGCTGTTTTTT. Amino acid sequence: CATRGPIGAGELFF.

V is TRBV5-1 and J is TRBJ2-1; possibly TRBD2 for D (5 bases). The V gene's germline CDR1 is SGHRS and CDR2 YFSETQ. The CDR3 totals 15 residues. V dropped 4 bases and J dropped 4 bases, with 15 bases sitting between them. The CDR3 coding sequence is TGCGCCAGCAGCCAGGACTCATCAAAGTACAATGAGCAGTTCTTC. Translating gives CASSQDSSKYNEQFF. The full variable domain, its missing parts supplied by reference TRBV5-1 and TRBJ2-1, is KAGVTQTPRYLIKTRGQQVTLSCSPISGHRSVSWYQQTPGQGLQFLFEYFSETQRNKGNFPGRFSGRQFSNSRSEMNVSTLELGDSALYLCASSQDSSKYNEQFFGPGTRLTVL.

The chain couples TRBV5-1 to TRBJ2-7; TRBD2 matches at 7 bases. CDR3 length: 15 residues. CDR1 and CDR2 (germline): SGHRS, YFSETQ. Trimming cost V 2 bases and J 7 bases; bases outside gene matches: 12. CDR3 in DNA: TGCGCCAGCAGCTTTGGTCTAGCGGAGCCCAGGGAGCAGTACTTC. This encodes CASSFGLAEPREQYF.

This clonotype came up a few times. The CDR3 nucleotides read TGTGCCAGCGGGCAGTGGTTATACGAGCAGTACTTC. Its translation is CASGQWLYEQYF. The V call is TRBV4-2, the J call TRBJ2-7; D unresolved. V was clipped by 8 bases and J by 4 bases, with 12 bases between them. The germline gives CDR1 LGHNA, CDR2 YNFKEQ. CDR3 size: 12 residues.

The chain employs TRBV11-3 and TRBJ2-1; no reliable D call. The CDR3 spans 12 residues. V lost 8 bases and J lost 5, with 10 bases in between. Germline V gene sequence: CDR1 SGHNT, CDR2 YENEEA. In DNA form, the CDR3 reads TGTGCCAGCCGTGGGCCCGACAATGAGCAGTTCTTC. Translated, it gives CASRGPDNEQFF.

This clonotype was seen only a few times. This chain connects TRBV29-1 to TRBJ2-4; a weak D match, TRBD2 (6 bases). V lost 7 bases, J lost 3 bases, and 16 bases lay in between. The length of the CDR3 is 14 residues. The germline gives CDR1 SQVTM, CDR2 ANQGSEA. The CDR3 loop reads CSAVSGTGKNIQYF. CDR3 DNA sequence: TGCAGCGCCGTTAGCGGAACGGGCAAAAACATTCAGTACTTC.

The sample holds a few counts of this clonotype. V usage is TRBV19 and J usage is TRBJ2-3; TRBD2 matches at 8 bases. J was trimmed by 1 base and V by 0 bases; bases with no gene match: 3. The CDR3 contains 16 residues. Germline V lookup: CDR1 LNHDA, CDR2 SQIVND (reference sequence). CDR3: CASSIDSGRGTDTQYF. The CDR3 DNA follows: TGTGCCAGTAGTATAGACAGCGGGAGAGGCACAGATACGCAGTATTTT. Complete variable domain (other parts from reference TRBV19 and TRBJ2-3): DGGITQSPKYLFRKEGQNVTLSCEQNLNHDAMYWYRQDPGQGLRLIYYSQIVNDFQKGDIAEGYSVSREKKESFPLTVTSAQKNPTAFYLCASSIDSGRGTDTQYFGPGTRLTVL.

The chain recombines TRBV5-1 with TRBJ2-1; 16 nucleotides align to TRBD2. The germline gives CDR1 SGHRS, CDR2 YFSETQ. This CDR3 spans 17 amino acids. The J segment lost 2 bases and the V segment lost 3 bases, leaving 2 bases of the junction unmatched. This CDR3 reads CASSYGTSGGAYNEQFF. The CDR3 nucleotides read TGCGCCAGCAGCTACGGGACTAGCGGGGGGGCCTACAATGAGCAGTTCTTC.

The V and J genes are TRBV9 and TRBJ2-7, with 8 bases aligning to TRBD1. CDR1 SGDLS and CDR2 YYNGEE come from the germline V gene. V shed 4 bases and J 3 bases; nucleotides not matched to a gene: 9. CDR3 length equals 15 residues. CDR3 coding DNA: TGTGCCAGCAGCTCTGGAGGACAGGGCAACTACGAGCAGTACTTC. Residues: CASSSGGQGNYEQYF.

The chain is built from TRBV2 and TRBJ2-1; 10 bases are shared with TRBD2. Germline CDR1 SNHLY, CDR2 FYNNEI. After removal of 6 bases from V and 7 bases from J, the junction contained 15 bases not matched to a gene. CDR3 length: 17 amino acids. CDR3 DNA sequence: TGTGCCAGCAGGAGACTGATGAGCGGGAGGGCCGAGAATGAGCAGTTCTTC. This translates into CASRRLMSGRAENEQFF.

This chain joins TRBV18 and TRBJ2-7; 7 bases match TRBD1. The junction had 11 bases not matched to a gene; V was cut back by 3 bases and J by 3 bases. The germline V gene encodes CDR1 KGHSH and CDR2 LQKENI. CDR3 size: 16 residues. The CDR3, as DNA: TGTGCCAGCTCACCCGGGACAGTGCACCCTGTCTACGAGCAGTACGTC. This translates into CASSPGTVHPVYEQYV.